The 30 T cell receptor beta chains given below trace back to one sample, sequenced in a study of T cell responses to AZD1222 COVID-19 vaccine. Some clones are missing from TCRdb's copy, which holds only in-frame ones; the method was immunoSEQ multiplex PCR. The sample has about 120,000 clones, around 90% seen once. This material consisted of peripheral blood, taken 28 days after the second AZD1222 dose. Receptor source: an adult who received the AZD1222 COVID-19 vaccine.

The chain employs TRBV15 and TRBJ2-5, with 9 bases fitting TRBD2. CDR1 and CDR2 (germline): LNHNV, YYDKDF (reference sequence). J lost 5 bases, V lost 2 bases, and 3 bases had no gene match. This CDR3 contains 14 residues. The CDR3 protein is CATSRLAGWETQYF. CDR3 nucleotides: TGTGCCACCAGCAGACTAGCGGGGTGGGAGACCCAGTACTTC. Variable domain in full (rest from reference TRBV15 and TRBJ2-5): DAMVIQNPRYQVTQFGKPVTLSCSQTLNHNVMYWYQQKSSQAPKLLFHYYDKDFNNEADTPDNFQSRRPNTSFCFLDIRSPGLGDTAMYLCATSRLAGWETQYFGPGTRLLVL.

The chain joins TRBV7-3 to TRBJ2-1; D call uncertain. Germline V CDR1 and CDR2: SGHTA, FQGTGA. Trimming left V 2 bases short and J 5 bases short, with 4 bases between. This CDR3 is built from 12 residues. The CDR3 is CASSLGDNEQFF. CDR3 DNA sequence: TGTGCCAGCAGCTTAGGGGACAATGAGCAGTTCTTC.

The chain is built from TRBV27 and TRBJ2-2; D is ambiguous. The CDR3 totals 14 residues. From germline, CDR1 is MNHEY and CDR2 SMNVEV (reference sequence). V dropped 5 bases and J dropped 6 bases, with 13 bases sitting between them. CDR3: CASSPPPRPGELFF. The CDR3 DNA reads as TGTGCCAGCAGTCCCCCCCCTCGACCCGGGGAGCTGTTTTTT.

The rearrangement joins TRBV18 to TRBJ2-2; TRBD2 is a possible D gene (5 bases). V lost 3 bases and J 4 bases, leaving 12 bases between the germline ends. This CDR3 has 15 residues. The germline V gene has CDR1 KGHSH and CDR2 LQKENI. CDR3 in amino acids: CASSPGPAATGELFF. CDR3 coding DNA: TGTGCCAGCTCACCCGGACCAGCGGCCACCGGGGAGCTGTTTTTT.

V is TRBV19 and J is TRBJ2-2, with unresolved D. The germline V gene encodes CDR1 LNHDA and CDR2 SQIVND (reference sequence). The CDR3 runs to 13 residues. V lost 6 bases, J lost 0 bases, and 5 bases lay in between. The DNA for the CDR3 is TGTGCCAGTAGCAATCCGAACACCGGGGAGCTGTTTTTT. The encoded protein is CASSNPNTGELFF.

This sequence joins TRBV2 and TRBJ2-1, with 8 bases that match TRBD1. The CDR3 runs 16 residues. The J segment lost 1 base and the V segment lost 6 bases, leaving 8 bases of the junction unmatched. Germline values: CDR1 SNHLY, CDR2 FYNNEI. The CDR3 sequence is CASRPPGGKSYNEQFF. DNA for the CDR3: TGTGCCAGCAGACCCCCAGGGGGCAAGTCCTACAATGAGCAGTTCTTC.

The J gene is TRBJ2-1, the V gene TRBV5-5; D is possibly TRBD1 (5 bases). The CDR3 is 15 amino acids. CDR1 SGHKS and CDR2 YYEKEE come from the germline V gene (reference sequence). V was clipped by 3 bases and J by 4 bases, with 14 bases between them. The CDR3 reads CASSSDTQGYNEQFF. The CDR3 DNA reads TGTGCCAGCAGCTCTGACACCCAGGGTTACAATGAGCAGTTCTTC.

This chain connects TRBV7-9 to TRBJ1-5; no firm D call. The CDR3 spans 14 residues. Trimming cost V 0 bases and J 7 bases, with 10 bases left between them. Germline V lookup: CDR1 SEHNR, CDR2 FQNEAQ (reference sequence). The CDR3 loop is CASSLASGKQPQHF. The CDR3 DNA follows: TGTGCCAGCAGCTTAGCGTCGGGGAAACAGCCCCAGCATTTT.

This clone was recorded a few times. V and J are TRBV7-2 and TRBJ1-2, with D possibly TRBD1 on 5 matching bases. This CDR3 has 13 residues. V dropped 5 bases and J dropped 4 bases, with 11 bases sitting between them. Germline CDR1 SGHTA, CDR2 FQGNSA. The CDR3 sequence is CASSPQELYGYTF. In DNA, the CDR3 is TGTGCCAGCAGCCCACAGGAACTCTATGGCTACACCTTC.

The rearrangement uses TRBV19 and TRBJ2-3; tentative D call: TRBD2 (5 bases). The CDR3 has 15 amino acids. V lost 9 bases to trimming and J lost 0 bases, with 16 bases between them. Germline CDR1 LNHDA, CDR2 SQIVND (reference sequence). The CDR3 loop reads CASRLGGSSTDTQYF. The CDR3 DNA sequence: TGTGCCAGCCGCTTAGGAGGAAGTAGCACAGATACGCAGTATTTT.

The CDR3 spells CASREGGYNSPLHF. As DNA, the CDR3 is TGTGCCAGCAGGGAAGGGGGGTATAATTCACCCCTCCACTTT. The chain couples TRBV7-3 to TRBJ1-6; D is perhaps TRBD1 (6 bases). The ends were cut back, 6 bases at V and 4 bases at J, with 10 bases in the middle. CDR1 is SGHTA and CDR2 is FQGTGA in the germline V gene. The CDR3 length is 14 residues.

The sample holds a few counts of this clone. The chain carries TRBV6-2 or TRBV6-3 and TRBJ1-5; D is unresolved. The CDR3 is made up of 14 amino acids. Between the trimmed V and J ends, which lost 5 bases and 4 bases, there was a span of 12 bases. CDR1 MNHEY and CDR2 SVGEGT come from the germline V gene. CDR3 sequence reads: CASSPEYRNQPQHF. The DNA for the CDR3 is TGTGCCAGCAGTCCCGAGTATAGGAATCAGCCCCAGCATTTT.

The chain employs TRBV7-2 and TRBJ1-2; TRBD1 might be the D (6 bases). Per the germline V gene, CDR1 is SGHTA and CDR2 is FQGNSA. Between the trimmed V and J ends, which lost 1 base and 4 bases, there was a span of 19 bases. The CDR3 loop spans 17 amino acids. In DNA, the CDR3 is TGTGCCAGCAGCTTAGGTCGGGTCGGCAGGGGAATCTATGGCTACACCTTC. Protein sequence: CASSLGRVGRGIYGYTF.

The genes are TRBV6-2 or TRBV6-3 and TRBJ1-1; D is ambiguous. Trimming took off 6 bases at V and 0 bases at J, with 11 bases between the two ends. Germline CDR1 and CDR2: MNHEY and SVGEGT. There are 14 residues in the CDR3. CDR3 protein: CASSRGVMNTEAFF. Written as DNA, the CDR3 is TGTGCCAGCAGCCGAGGCGTGATGAACACTGAAGCTTTCTTT.

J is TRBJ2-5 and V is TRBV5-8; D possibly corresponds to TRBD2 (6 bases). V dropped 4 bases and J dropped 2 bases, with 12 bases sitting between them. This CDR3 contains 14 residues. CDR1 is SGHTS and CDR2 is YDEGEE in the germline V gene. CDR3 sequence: CASSPDYVQETQYF. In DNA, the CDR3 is TGTGCCAGCAGCCCGGACTACGTGCAAGAGACCCAGTACTTC.

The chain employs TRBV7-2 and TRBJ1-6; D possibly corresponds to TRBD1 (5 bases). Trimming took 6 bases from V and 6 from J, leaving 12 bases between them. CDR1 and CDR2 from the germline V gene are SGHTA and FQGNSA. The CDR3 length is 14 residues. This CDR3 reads CASSLPGGNSPLHF. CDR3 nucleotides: TGTGCCAGCAGTTTGCCCGGGGGTAATTCACCCCTCCACTTT.

In DNA form, the CDR3 reads TGTGCCAGCAGGCCGGACGGGGGGTTTACAGATACGCAGTATTTT. Its translation is CASRPDGGFTDTQYF. The chain carries TRBV7-8 and TRBJ2-3, with 7 bases fitting TRBD2. Germline-derived CDR1 and CDR2 are SGHVS and FQNEAQ. V dropped 6 bases and J dropped 3; count of bases not matched to a gene: 9. The CDR3 runs to 15 residues.

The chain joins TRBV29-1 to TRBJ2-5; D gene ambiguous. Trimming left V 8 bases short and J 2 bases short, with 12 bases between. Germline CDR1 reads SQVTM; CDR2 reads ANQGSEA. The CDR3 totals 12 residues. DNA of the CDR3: TGCAGCTCCAGGACGAGTCAAGAGACCCAGTACTTC. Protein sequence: CSSRTSQETQYF. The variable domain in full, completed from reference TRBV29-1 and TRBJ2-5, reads SAVISQKPSRDICQRGTSLTIQCQVDSQVTMMFWYRQQPGQSLTLIATANQGSEATYESGFVIDKFPISRPNLTFSTLTVSNMSPEDSSIYLCSSRTSQETQYFGPGTRLLVL.

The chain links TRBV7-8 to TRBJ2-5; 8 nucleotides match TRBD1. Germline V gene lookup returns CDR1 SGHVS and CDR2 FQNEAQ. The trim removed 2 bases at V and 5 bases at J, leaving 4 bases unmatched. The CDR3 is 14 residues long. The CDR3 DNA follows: TGTGCCAGCAGCTTACACAGGGGGACGGAGACCCAGTACTTC. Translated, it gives CASSLHRGTETQYF.

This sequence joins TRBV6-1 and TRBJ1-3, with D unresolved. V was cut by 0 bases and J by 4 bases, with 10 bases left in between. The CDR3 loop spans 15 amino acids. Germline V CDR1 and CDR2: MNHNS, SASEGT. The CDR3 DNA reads TGTGCCAGCAGTGAAGCTCCAGCACCGGGAAACACCATATATTTT. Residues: CASSEAPAPGNTIYF.

The CDR3, as DNA: TGTGCCAGCAGCCAAGGGTTCAGGGCCCTCACAGATACGCAGTATTTT. Its protein is CASSQGFRALTDTQYF. V usage is TRBV14 and J usage is TRBJ2-3; TRBD1 is a possible D gene (5 bases). The CDR3 has 16 residues. Germline CDR1 reads SGHDN; CDR2 reads FVKESK. Trimming removed 1 base at V and 2 bases at J, with 13 bases between. The complete variable domain, with remaining parts taken from reference TRBV14 and TRBJ2-3, reads EAGVTQFPSHSVIEKGQTVTLRCDPISGHDNLYWYRRVMGKEIKFLLHFVKESKQDESGMPNNRFLAERTGGTYSTLKVQPAELEDSGVYFCASSQGFRALTDTQYFGPGTRLTVL.

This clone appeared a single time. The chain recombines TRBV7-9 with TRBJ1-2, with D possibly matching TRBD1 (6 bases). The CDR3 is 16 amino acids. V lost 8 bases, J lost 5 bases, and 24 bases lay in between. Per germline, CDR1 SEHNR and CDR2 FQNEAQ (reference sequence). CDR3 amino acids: CASPNHRDFPGYGYTF. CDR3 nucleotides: TGTGCCAGCCCGAATCACAGGGACTTTCCGGGATATGGCTACACCTTC.

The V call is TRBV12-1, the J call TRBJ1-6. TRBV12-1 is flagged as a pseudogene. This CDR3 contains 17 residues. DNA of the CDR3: TGTGCCAGCAGCTTCCGGGACGCTAGTGTCCTTAATTCACCCCTCCACTTT. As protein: CASSFRDASVLNSPLHF.

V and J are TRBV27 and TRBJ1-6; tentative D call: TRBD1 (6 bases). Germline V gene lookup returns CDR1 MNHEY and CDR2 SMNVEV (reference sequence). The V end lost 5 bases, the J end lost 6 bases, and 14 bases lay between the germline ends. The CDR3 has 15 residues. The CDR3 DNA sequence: TGTGCCAGCAGTGAACAGGGACTGGGTAATTCACCCCTCCACTTT. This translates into CASSEQGLGNSPLHF.

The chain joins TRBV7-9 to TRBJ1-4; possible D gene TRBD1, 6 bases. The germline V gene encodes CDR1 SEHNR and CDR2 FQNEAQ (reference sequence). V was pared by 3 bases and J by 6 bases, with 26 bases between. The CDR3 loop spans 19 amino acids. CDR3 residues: CASSFLPPAGGPGDEKLFF. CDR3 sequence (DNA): TGTGCCAGCAGCTTTCTTCCGCCCGCCGGGGGCCCGGGGGATGAAAAACTGTTTTTT.

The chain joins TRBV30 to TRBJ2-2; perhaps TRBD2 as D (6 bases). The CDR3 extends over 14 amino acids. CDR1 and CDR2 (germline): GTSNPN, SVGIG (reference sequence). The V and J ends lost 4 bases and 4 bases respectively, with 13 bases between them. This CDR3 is CAWMRGSSTGELFF. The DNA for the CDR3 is TGTGCCTGGATGCGGGGCAGCTCCACCGGGGAGCTGTTTTTT.

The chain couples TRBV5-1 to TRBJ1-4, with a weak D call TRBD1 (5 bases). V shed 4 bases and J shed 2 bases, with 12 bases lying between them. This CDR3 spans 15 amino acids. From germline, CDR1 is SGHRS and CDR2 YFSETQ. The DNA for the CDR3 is TGCGCCAGCAGCGTGGAGGGGCTTACTAATGAAAAACTGTTTTTT. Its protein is CASSVEGLTNEKLFF.

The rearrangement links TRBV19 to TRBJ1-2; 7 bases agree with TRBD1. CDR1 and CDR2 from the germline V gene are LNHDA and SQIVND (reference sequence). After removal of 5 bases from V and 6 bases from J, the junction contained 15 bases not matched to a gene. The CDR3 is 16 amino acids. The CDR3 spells CASSLPLTGRVDGYTF. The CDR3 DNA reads TGTGCCAGTAGTTTGCCCCTGACAGGGCGGGTTGATGGCTACACCTTC.

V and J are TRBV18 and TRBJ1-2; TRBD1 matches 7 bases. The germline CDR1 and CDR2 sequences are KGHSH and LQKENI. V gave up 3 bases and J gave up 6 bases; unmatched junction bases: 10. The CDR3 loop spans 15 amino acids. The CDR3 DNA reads TGTGCCAGCTCACCTGGGACAGCGGGATTTAATGGCTACACCTTC. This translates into CASSPGTAGFNGYTF.

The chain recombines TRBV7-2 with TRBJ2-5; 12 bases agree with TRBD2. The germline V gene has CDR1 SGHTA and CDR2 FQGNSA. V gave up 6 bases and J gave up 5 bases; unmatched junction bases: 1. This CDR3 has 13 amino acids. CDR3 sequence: CASSGTSGETQYF. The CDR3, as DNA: TGTGCCAGCAGTGGGACTAGCGGGGAGACCCAGTACTTC.